This passage covers 9 T cell receptor beta chains from one sample sequenced in a study of identical twins. TCRdb processed the 5' RACE reads anew with MiXCR; each CDR3 protein has one entry. Of 450,000 to 650,000 distinct CDR3 sequences in the sample, over 12% are singletons; the top ten hold around 0.48%. These records were also assigned to another study, of yellow fever vaccine responses in identical twins.

The sequenced material came from CD4+ T cells sorted from blood. The receptors shown here come from a woman younger than 35 in good health.

This clonotype was detected a few times. The chain joins TRBV20-1 to TRBJ2-7, with 8 positions matching TRBD2. This CDR3 is built from 14 residues. Germline lookup yields CDR1 DFQATT and CDR2 SNEGSKA (reference sequence). Trimming removed 7 bases from V and 2 bases from J; junction bases left unmatched: 10. CDR3 in amino acids: CSVTPVAGPYEQYF. DNA of the CDR3: TGCAGTGTTACGCCAGTAGCGGGACCCTACGAGCAGTACTTC.

This clonotype was seen a handful of times. The chain carries TRBV21-1 and TRBJ1-4; the table's TRBD1 call for D was not verified on the DNA. TRBV21-1 is recorded as a pseudogene. This CDR3 contains 13 residues. DNA for the CDR3: TGTGCCAGCAGCGAGACAGGGGAGGAAAAACTGTTTTTT. Translation: CASSETGEEKLFF.

This clonotype was picked up a small number of times. The CDR3 bases are TGTGCCAGCAGCAGAGGGACAACGGGTCCGGTACGGGACGAGCAGTACTTC. Translated: CASSRGTTGPVRDEQYF. The rearrangement uses TRBV6-1 and TRBJ2-7; D is possibly TRBD1 (6 bases). The CDR3 has 17 amino acids. The germline V gene encodes CDR1 MNHNS and CDR2 SASEGT. V was shortened by 6 bases and J by 5 bases, with 26 bases between the two germline ends.

This clonotype was seen a handful of times. This sequence joins TRBV4-2 and TRBJ2-3; 11 positions match TRBD2. The germline CDR1 and CDR2 sequences are LGHNA and YNFKEQ. CDR3 length: 21 residues. The J segment lost 0 bases and the V segment lost 0 bases, leaving 14 bases of the junction unmatched. CDR3 DNA sequence: TGTGCCAGCAGCCAAGATCGTGTTAGCGGGGGGGCAACCTCTAGCACAGATACGCAGTATTTT. As protein: CASSQDRVSGGATSSTDTQYF.

The V and J genes are TRBV5-1 and TRBJ2-1; TRBD1 matches at 7 bases. CDR1 is SGHRS and CDR2 is YFSETQ in the germline V gene. Losses at the gene ends were 0 bases for V and 4 bases for J; bases not matched to a gene: 4. There are 15 residues in the CDR3. The CDR3: CASSLDGTVYNEQFF. CDR3 nucleotide sequence: TGCGCCAGCAGCTTGGATGGGACAGTATACAATGAGCAGTTCTTC.

The CDR3: CASSPGDGRPYEQYV. In nucleotides, the CDR3 is TGCGCCAGCAGCCCCGGGGACGGGAGGCCCTACGAGCAGTACGTC. The V and J genes are TRBV5-1 and TRBJ2-7, with 7 nucleotides matching TRBD2. The length of the CDR3 is 15 residues. Per the germline V gene, CDR1 is SGHRS and CDR2 is YFSETQ. The V segment lost 4 bases and the J segment 2 bases; nucleotides outside the gene matches: 9.

The V and J genes are TRBV7-9 and TRBJ1-1; D ambiguous. CDR1 and CDR2 from the germline V gene are SEHNR and FQNEAQ (reference sequence). The CDR3 contains 11 residues. The V end was cut by 3 bases, the J end by 11 bases, with 10 bases between. The CDR3 sequence is CASSFQVDAFF. As DNA, the CDR3 is TGTGCCAGCAGCTTTCAGGTAGACGCTTTCTTT.

The J gene is TRBJ2-7, the V gene TRBV7-9; D not resolved. There are 13 residues in the CDR3. Trimming stripped 1 base from V and 6 bases from J, with 10 bases between. The germline CDR1 and CDR2 sequences are SEHNR and FQNEAQ (reference sequence). The CDR3 DNA sequence: TGTGCCAGCAGCTTAGTGGGAAACGGCGAGCAGTACGTC. Translating it yields CASSLVGNGEQYV.

J is TRBJ2-6 and V is TRBV12-3 or TRBV12-4; D may be TRBD1 (6 bases). V was clipped by 6 bases and J by 0 bases, with 12 bases between them. CDR3 length: 16 amino acids. The CDR3 sequence is CASSRQEVSGANVLTF. For the CDR3, the DNA is TGTGCCAGCAGCCGACAGGAGGTCTCTGGGGCCAACGTCCTGACTTTC.